This T cell receptor beta chain emerged from a study of CD8+ T cells in alopecia areata. Regarding the study as a whole: Patients shared TCRs less clearly than mice did, possibly for HLA-related reasons.

Remarks on this clone: The antigen remains unidentified.

Collection of lesional scalp punch biopsies and peripheral blood was performed in alopecia areata patients. Extraction of RNA preceded its reverse transcription into cDNA, which served as the sequencing template. Produced via immunoSEQ multiplex PCR; TCRdb's table is partial and in-frame only. The sample holds approximately 6,700 clones, 64% seen once. In germline, CDR1 is MGHRA, CDR2 YSYEKL. V was pared by 2 bases and J by 4 bases, with 6 bases of the junction left unmatched. This CDR3 region has 16 residues. This chain uses TRBV4-1 with TRBJ1-5; 9 nucleotides line up with TRBD1. This sample comprised skin, obtained at week 0. The sequence came from a human donor with alopecia areata. CDR3 nucleotide sequence: TGCGCCAGCAGCCAAATAGGACAGGGGAGAAATCAGCCCCAGCATTTT. As protein: CASSQIGQGRNQPQHF.